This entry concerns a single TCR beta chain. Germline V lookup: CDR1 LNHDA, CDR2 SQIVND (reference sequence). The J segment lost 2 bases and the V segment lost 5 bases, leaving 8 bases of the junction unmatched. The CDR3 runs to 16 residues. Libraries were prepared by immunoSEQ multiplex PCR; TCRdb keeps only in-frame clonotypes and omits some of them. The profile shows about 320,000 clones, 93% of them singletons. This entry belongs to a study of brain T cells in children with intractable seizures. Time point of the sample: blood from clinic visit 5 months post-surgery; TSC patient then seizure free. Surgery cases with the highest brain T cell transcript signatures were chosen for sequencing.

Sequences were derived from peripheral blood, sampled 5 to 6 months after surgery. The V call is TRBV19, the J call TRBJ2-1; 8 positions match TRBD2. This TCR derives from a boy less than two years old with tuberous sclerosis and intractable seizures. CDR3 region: CASSVATGLAYNEQFF. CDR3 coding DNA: TGTGCCAGTAGTGTGGCGACGGGACTAGCCTACAATGAGCAGTTCTTC.